A few counts support the clone carrying this T cell receptor (beta chain). Its antigen is undetermined. TCRdb re-analyzed the PCR reads using MiXCR. Here the sample spans about 39,000 clones, 18% being singletons. The data were taken from a study of metastatic and nonmetastatic thyroid tumors. Across the whole study: It was across blood and tumor or nodule tissue from malignant and benign thyroid patients that repertoires were compared. Broader study findings: Reports indicated that malignant thyroid tumors showed significantly higher TCR beta diversity than benign nodules did, in blood and tumor.

CDR3 length equals 16 residues. V lost 7 bases, J lost 0 bases, and 16 bases lay in between. CDR1 MNHNS and CDR2 SASEGT come from the germline V gene. Thyroid surgery was performed in patients who had received no treatment beforehand. This sequence originates from a female donor with papillary thyroid cancer or a benign thyroid nodule (not recorded which). Some clones in this sample may be carry-over from other donors' samples. The specimen was tumor tissue. The chain employs TRBV6-1 and TRBJ1-3; D unresolved. The CDR3 reads CASIGVRLNSGNTIYF. The CDR3, as DNA: TGTGCCAGCATCGGGGTACGGCTGAACTCTGGAAACACCATATATTTT.